A single sample is the source of the 24 T cell receptor beta chains below, sequenced in a study of blood T cell repertoires in COVID-19. The assay was immunoSEQ multiplex PCR, and TCRdb's table has in-frame clones only and misses some. Here the sample spans about 240,000 clones, about four fifths being singletons. Source material: PBMCs or T cells enriched from blood (not recorded which). These receptors all come from a woman aged 40 to 50 who had been exposed to COVID-19.

The chain joins TRBV27 to TRBJ2-5; 8 bases are a match to TRBD2. Germline loops: CDR1 MNHEY, CDR2 SMNVEV (reference sequence). J lost 4 bases, V lost 4 bases, and 11 bases had no gene match. This CDR3 has 16 residues. The chain's CDR3 is CASSSPGGGRGETQYF. As DNA, the CDR3 is TGTGCCAGCAGTTCCCCGGGAGGGGGACGGGGAGAGACCCAGTACTTC.

Concerning this clone: Other DNA sequences from this sample encode an identical CDR3 as well. V usage is TRBV11-2 and J usage is TRBJ1-5; D is unclear. The CDR3 runs 13 residues. Per the germline V gene, CDR1 is SGHAT and CDR2 is FQNNGV. The V end was cut by 0 bases, the J end by 7 bases, with 7 bases between. The CDR3 nucleotides are TGTGCCAGCAGCTTAGATCGAGGGCAGCCCCAGCATTTT. Its translation: CASSLDRGQPQHF. The full variable domain, its missing parts supplied by reference TRBV11-2 and TRBJ1-5, is EAGVAQSPRYKIIEKRQSVAFWCNPISGHATLYWYQQILGQGPKLLIQFQNNGVVDDSQLPKDRFSAERLKGVDSTLKIQPAKLEDSAVYLCASSLDRGQPQHFGDGTRLSIL.

The rearrangement uses TRBV19 and TRBJ1-5, with D perhaps TRBD1 (5 bases). This CDR3 is built from 15 residues. Germline loops: CDR1 LNHDA, CDR2 SQIVND (reference sequence). Deletions cut 4 bases from V and 7 bases from J, with 17 bases between. This CDR3 reads CASSTRDLPGQPQHF. The CDR3, as DNA: TGTGCCAGTAGTACGCGGGACTTACCTGGGCAGCCCCAGCATTTT.

The chain joins TRBV27 to TRBJ2-1; TRBD2 is a possible D gene (7 bases). V shed 5 bases and J shed 9 bases, with 11 bases lying between them. CDR1 and CDR2 (germline): MNHEY, SMNVEV (reference sequence). This CDR3 contains 12 residues. CDR3 DNA: TGTGCCAGCAGTGAAGGGGGGGGTGAGCAGTTCTTC. It encodes CASSEGGGEQFF.

The rearrangement links TRBV7-9 to TRBJ1-2, with 9 bases lining up with TRBD1. Germline CDR1 is SEHNR and CDR2 is FQNEAQ (reference sequence). The trim removed 3 bases at V and 4 bases at J, leaving 6 bases unmatched. This CDR3 region has 15 residues. CDR3 region: CASSLTRDRVYGYTF. As DNA, the CDR3 is TGTGCCAGCAGCTTGACCCGGGACAGGGTCTATGGCTACACCTTC.

The chain joins TRBV15 to TRBJ1-5, with D perhaps TRBD1 (5 bases). Germline CDR1 and CDR2: LNHNV and YYDKDF (reference sequence). The CDR3 loop spans 15 amino acids. V was shortened by 3 bases and J by 7 bases, with 16 bases between the two germline ends. CDR3 nucleotides: TGTGCCACCAGCAGCGCGGCAGGGCCATTCCAGCCCCAGCATTTT. Its translation: CATSSAAGPFQPQHF.

This chain joins TRBV15 and TRBJ1-5, with a tentative D call TRBD1 (5 bases). The CDR3 runs to 14 residues. Germline values: CDR1 LNHNV, CDR2 YYDKDF (reference sequence). Trimming pared 0 bases from V and 6 bases from J, leaving 9 bases between. CDR3 loop: CATSRDYGGQPQHF. In DNA, the CDR3 is TGTGCCACCAGCAGAGATTACGGGGGTCAGCCCCAGCATTTT.

The chain uses TRBV7-9 and TRBJ1-2; 9 bases map to TRBD1. The CDR3 spans 16 residues. Germline CDR1 and CDR2: SEHNR and FQNEAQ (reference sequence). The V segment lost 4 bases and the J segment 5 bases; nucleotides outside the gene matches: 11. This CDR3 reads CASSSGDRAGGYGYTF. The CDR3 DNA is TGTGCCAGCAGCTCAGGGGACAGGGCCGGAGGGTATGGCTACACCTTC.

The J gene is TRBJ2-1, the V gene TRBV19, with 8 bases fitting TRBD2. CDR3 length: 15 residues. In germline, CDR1 is LNHDA, CDR2 SQIVND (reference sequence). The J segment lost 6 bases and the V segment lost 3 bases, leaving 7 bases of the junction unmatched. DNA for the CDR3: TGTGCCAGTAGTATCTCCGCGGGGGGCCCCAATGAGCAGTTCTTC. Amino acids: CASSISAGGPNEQFF.

The CDR3 protein is CASSEATGVMGTDTQYF. As DNA, the CDR3 is TGCGCCAGCAGTGAAGCAACGGGGGTAATGGGCACAGATACGCAGTATTTT. The chain is built from TRBV10-1 and TRBJ2-3; D may be TRBD2 (6 bases). V lost 3 bases to trimming and J lost 1 base, with 17 bases between them. Germline values: CDR1 WNHNN, CDR2 SYGVQD (reference sequence). The length of the CDR3 is 17 residues.

The chain couples TRBV6-1 to TRBJ1-1; possibly TRBD1 for D (5 bases). There are 13 residues in the CDR3. The germline CDR1 and CDR2 sequences are MNHNS and SASEGT. V lost 2 bases to trimming and J lost 12 bases, with 16 bases between them. The CDR3 is CASSELSRQNTFF. In DNA, the CDR3 is TGTGCCAGCAGTGAACTTAGTCGACAGAATACTTTCTTT.

V gene TRBV24-1 combines with J gene TRBJ1-5; D perhaps matches TRBD1 (5 bases). Germline-derived CDR1 and CDR2 are KGHDR and SFDVKD. The length of the CDR3 is 14 residues. V dropped 9 bases and J dropped 0 bases, with 11 bases sitting between them. CDR3 nucleotide sequence: TGTGCCACCGGGGGGGACTATAGCAATCAGCCCCAGCATTTT. This gives the protein CATGGDYSNQPQHF.

This clone was recorded only once. The chain links TRBV6-6 to TRBJ1-1, with D unresolved. CDR3 length: 14 amino acids. CDR1 MNHNY and CDR2 SVGAGI come from the germline V gene (reference sequence). Trimming stripped 6 bases from V and 0 bases from J, with 11 bases between. The CDR3 loop is CASRLRGMNTEAFF. The DNA of the CDR3 is TGTGCCAGCAGGTTACGGGGTATGAACACTGAAGCTTTCTTT.

The V and J genes are TRBV18 and TRBJ2-1, with 10 bases fitting TRBD1. V lost 4 bases and J lost 5; bases outside the gene matches: 5. The CDR3 is 15 amino acids. The germline CDR1 and CDR2 sequences are KGHSH and LQKENI. The CDR3 reads CASSRDRGSNNEQFF. CDR3 DNA sequence: TGTGCCAGCTCACGGGACAGGGGCAGTAACAATGAGCAGTTCTTC.

V usage is TRBV20-1 and J usage is TRBJ2-7; 7 bases agree with TRBD2. This CDR3 comprises 15 residues. Trimming removed 3 bases from V and 2 bases from J; junction bases left unmatched: 10. Germline V CDR1 and CDR2: DFQATT, SNEGSKA (reference sequence). The CDR3 region is CSASGSSGTTYEQYF. The CDR3 DNA is TGCAGTGCTAGTGGGTCGAGCGGGACTACCTACGAGCAGTACTTC.

V is TRBV7-6 and J is TRBJ2-5; the D gene is possibly TRBD2 (6 bases). Germline V gene sequence: CDR1 SGHVS, CDR2 FNYEAQ. Trimming removed 0 bases from V and 1 base from J, with 12 bases in between. This CDR3 has 16 amino acids. The CDR3 reads CASSLAWASAQETQYF. DNA for the CDR3: TGTGCCAGCAGCTTAGCATGGGCTAGCGCCCAAGAGACCCAGTACTTC.

The chain employs TRBV5-4 and TRBJ2-5; 16 bases line up with TRBD2. The germline V gene encodes CDR1 SGHNT and CDR2 YYREEE (reference sequence). The CDR3 sequence is 16 residues long. After removal of 3 bases from V and 6 bases from J, the junction contained 5 bases not matched to a gene. DNA for the CDR3: TGTGCCAGCAGCTCCGGGACTAGCGGGGGGGGGAAGACCCAGTACTTC. Its translation: CASSSGTSGGGKTQYF.

This chain links TRBV9 with TRBJ1-1; unclear D gene. Germline CDR1 SGDLS, CDR2 YYNGEE. There are 14 residues in the CDR3. The ends were cut back, 0 bases at V and 5 bases at J, with 11 bases in the middle. This CDR3 reads CASSVAVLGTEAFF. DNA for the CDR3: TGTGCCAGCAGCGTAGCAGTCCTTGGTACTGAAGCTTTCTTT.

This clone showed up just once. V gene TRBV2 combines with J gene TRBJ1-1, with 8 bases lining up with TRBD1. The CDR3 extends over 15 amino acids. V shed 3 bases, J shed 1 base, and the junction held 4 bases outside the gene matches. Germline assignment: CDR1 SNHLY and CDR2 FYNNEI. The CDR3 spells CASSDQGAQNTEAFF. CDR3 coding DNA: TGTGCCAGCAGTGACCAGGGGGCGCAGAACACTGAAGCTTTCTTT.

The chain employs TRBV12-3 or TRBV12-4 and TRBJ1-1; D gene uncertain. This CDR3 contains 13 residues. The ends were cut back, 7 bases at V and 2 bases at J, with 11 bases in the middle. This chain's CDR3 is CASTPPSNTEAFF. CDR3 DNA: TGTGCCAGCACTCCGCCGAGTAACACTGAAGCTTTCTTT.

This clone was seen only a few times. The chain couples TRBV6-5 to TRBJ2-2, with D maybe TRBD1 (5 bases). V dropped 7 bases and J dropped 6 bases, with 15 bases sitting between them. The V gene's germline CDR1 is MNHEY and CDR2 SVGAGI. CDR3 length: 14 amino acids. The CDR3 DNA reads TGTGCCAGCAATGGAAACTGGGGCTCCGGGGAGCTGTTTTTT. It codes for CASNGNWGSGELFF.

In DNA form, the CDR3 reads TGCGCCAGCAGCTATCGGACTAGCGGGGGGGTTTTAGATACGCAGTATTTT. Translating gives CASSYRTSGGVLDTQYF. The V gene is TRBV5-1, the J gene TRBJ2-3; 15 bases line up with TRBD2. Germline-derived CDR1 and CDR2 are SGHRS and YFSETQ. Unmatched junction bases numbered 7, after V lost 3 bases and J lost 5 bases. The CDR3 covers 17 residues.

The genes are TRBV18 and TRBJ1-1; unclear D gene. Per germline, CDR1 KGHSH and CDR2 LQKENI. The CDR3 totals 15 residues. The V end was cut by 1 base, the J end by 4 bases, with 13 bases between. CDR3 sequence (DNA): TGTGCCAGCTCACCACGGCGCCTACCGGGCACTGAAGCTTTCTTT. It is translated as CASSPRRLPGTEAFF.

The chain carries TRBV11-2 and TRBJ1-2, with D possibly being TRBD1 (5 bases). CDR1 is SGHAT, CDR2 FQNNGV, per germline. This CDR3 spans 14 amino acids. V lost 1 base and J lost 4, with 10 bases in between. CDR3 region: CASSLVLGGYGYTF. The CDR3 region has the DNA TGTGCCAGCAGCTTAGTCCTGGGGGGCTATGGCTACACCTTC.